A selection of T cell receptor beta chains follows, all from one sample in a study of OX40 agonist ivuxolimab in advanced cancers. The assay was immunoSEQ multiplex PCR, and TCRdb's table has in-frame clones only and misses some. The sample has about 79,000 clones; around 90% are singletons. Sequenced material: CD4+ or CD8+ T cells sorted from blood, taken in a trial of the OX40 agonist ivuxolimab. These receptors all come from an adult with an advanced solid tumor such as melanoma, head and neck, liver or kidney cancer. Both conserved end residues are part of each CDR3. D genes are given only for firm matches. Clone size, where shown, is once, few, many, or a class for clones that have expanded.

D gene: NA; clone size: NA; J gene: TRBJ2-5; V gene: TRBV19; CDR3 protein: CASSIQTTQETQYF; CDR3 DNA: TGTGCCAGTAGTATACAGACAACCCAAGAGACCCAGTACTTC
D gene: NA; clone size: NA; J gene: TRBJ2-7; V gene: TRBV7-9; CDR3 protein: CASSLKGQAYEQYF; CDR3 DNA: TGTGCCAGCAGCTTAAAAGGACAAGCCTACGAGCAGTACTTC
D gene: NA; clone size: NA; J gene: TRBJ1-3; V gene: TRBV15; CDR3 protein: CATSRDHDVIGNTIYF; CDR3 DNA: TGTGCCACCAGCAGGGATCATGATGTCATCGGAAACACCATATATTTT
D gene: NA; clone size: NA; J gene: TRBJ1-4; V gene: TRBV7-8; CDR3 protein: CASSGPQGATNEKLFF; CDR3 DNA: TGTGCCAGCAGCGGACCACAGGGTGCAACTAATGAAAAACTGTTTTTT
D gene: NA; clone size: NA; J gene: TRBJ2-2; V gene: TRBV2; CDR3 protein: CASRQGLSGELFF; CDR3 DNA: TGTGCCAGCAGACAGGGACTGTCCGGGGAGCTGTTTTTT
D gene: NA; clone size: NA; J gene: TRBJ2-3; V gene: TRBV28; CDR3 protein: CASSFSGGHTDTQYF; CDR3 DNA: TGTGCCAGCAGTTTTTCCGGGGGCCACACAGATACGCAGTATTTT
D gene: TRBD2; clone size: NA; J gene: TRBJ2-2; V gene: TRBV27; CDR3 protein: CASRLAGPNTGELFF; CDR3 DNA: TGTGCCAGTCGACTAGCGGGGCCGAACACCGGGGAGCTGTTTTTT
D gene: NA; clone size: NA; J gene: TRBJ2-7; V gene: TRBV6-6; CDR3 protein: CASSYGWRSVGYEQYF; CDR3 DNA: TGTGCCAGCAGTTACGGATGGCGGAGCGTCGGATACGAGCAGTACTTC
D gene: NA; clone size: NA; J gene: TRBJ1-1; V gene: TRBV4-2; CDR3 protein: CASSQSLDRLGGAFF; CDR3 DNA: TGTGCCAGCAGCCAATCCCTCGACAGGCTAGGGGGAGCTTTCTTT
D gene: NA; clone size: once; J gene: TRBJ1-2; V gene: TRBV19; CDR3 protein: CASSIMTEAIYGYTF; CDR3 DNA: TGTGCCAGTAGTATAATGACCGAGGCCATCTATGGCTACACCTTC
D gene: NA; clone size: NA; J gene: TRBJ1-1; V gene: TRBV4-1; CDR3 protein: CASSQDGGSSNAEAFF; CDR3 DNA: TGCGCCAGCAGCCAAGATGGTGGCAGCTCGAACGCTGAAGCTTTCTTT
D gene: TRBD2; clone size: NA; J gene: TRBJ2-7; V gene: TRBV5-1; CDR3 protein: CASSLASGDTLGEQYF; CDR3 DNA: TGCGCCAGCAGCTTGGCCAGCGGGGATACCCTCGGCGAGCAGTACTTC
D gene: NA; clone size: once; J gene: TRBJ1-1; V gene: TRBV27; CDR3 protein: CASSRQWDTEAFF; CDR3 DNA: TGTGCCAGCAGCCGGCAGTGGGACACTGAAGCTTTCTTT
D gene: TRBD1; clone size: NA; J gene: TRBJ1-4; V gene: TRBV5-6; CDR3 protein: CASSLGRTGSNEKLFF; CDR3 DNA: TGTGCCAGCAGCTTGGGACGGACAGGGTCCAATGAAAAACTGTTTTTT
D gene: NA; clone size: few; J gene: TRBJ2-5; V gene: TRBV5-1; CDR3 protein: CASSLAEETQYF; CDR3 DNA: TGCGCCAGCAGCTTGGCTGAAGAGACCCAGTACTTC
D gene: TRBD2; clone size: NA; J gene: TRBJ2-1; V gene: TRBV19; CDR3 protein: CASSIGLAGTNEQFF; CDR3 DNA: TGTGCCAGTAGTATAGGGCTAGCGGGGACCAATGAGCAGTTCTTC
D gene: NA; clone size: NA; J gene: TRBJ2-3; V gene: TRBV11-1; CDR3 protein: CASSTRGANTQYF; CDR3 DNA: TGTGCCAGCAGCACCCGGGGGGCAAATACGCAGTATTTT
D gene: NA; clone size: NA; J gene: TRBJ2-3; V gene: TRBV7-9; CDR3 protein: CASSPSTPLPTDTQYF; CDR3 DNA: TGTGCCAGCAGCCCCTCGACTCCTCTACCCACAGATACGCAGTATTTT
D gene: NA; clone size: NA; J gene: TRBJ2-2; V gene: TRBV4-1; CDR3 protein: CASRPMGVPGELFF; CDR3 DNA: TGCGCCAGCAGACCCATGGGAGTGCCTGGGGAGCTGTTTTTT
D gene: NA; clone size: NA; J gene: TRBJ1-1; V gene: TRBV12-5; CDR3 protein: CASGLGTIINTEAFF; CDR3 DNA: TGTGCTAGTGGTCTAGGGACAATTATAAACACTGAAGCTTTCTTT
D gene: TRBD1; clone size: NA; J gene: TRBJ1-2; V gene: TRBV11-1; CDR3 protein: CASSASWTGFGYTF; CDR3 DNA: TGTGCCAGCAGCGCCTCGTGGACAGGGTTTGGCTACACCTTC
D gene: NA; clone size: NA; J gene: TRBJ1-6; V gene: TRBV14; CDR3 protein: CASSQGRGSSPLHF; CDR3 DNA: TGTGCCAGCAGCCAAGGTCGAGGGAGTTCACCCCTCCACTTT
D gene: TRBD1; clone size: once; J gene: TRBJ2-7; V gene: TRBV5-1; CDR3 protein: CASSLSGTGSYEQYF; CDR3 DNA: TGCGCCAGCAGCTTGTCCGGGACAGGGAGCTACGAGCAGTACTTC
D gene: TRBD1; clone size: NA; J gene: TRBJ2-7; V gene: TRBV6-6; CDR3 protein: CASSYPGGQGYEQYF; CDR3 DNA: TGTGCCAGCAGTTACCCCGGGGGACAGGGGTACGAGCAGTACTTC
D gene: NA; clone size: few; J gene: TRBJ2-5; V gene: TRBV11-2; CDR3 protein: CASSSSETRAETQYF; CDR3 DNA: TGTGCCAGCAGCTCCTCCGAGACTAGGGCAGAGACCCAGTACTTC
D gene: NA; clone size: NA; J gene: TRBJ2-7; V gene: TRBV6-5; CDR3 protein: CASSYSPGDPYEQYF; CDR3 DNA: TGTGCCAGCAGTTACTCTCCCGGGGACCCCTACGAGCAGTACTTC
D gene: NA; clone size: NA; J gene: TRBJ2-3; V gene: TRBV7-2; CDR3 protein: CASSPQGYSTDTQYF; CDR3 DNA: TGTGCCAGCAGCCCCCAGGGCTATAGCACAGATACGCAGTATTTT
D gene: NA; clone size: NA; J gene: TRBJ1-2; V gene: TRBV6-1; CDR3 protein: CASSPRDGGGYTF; CDR3 DNA: TGTGCCAGCAGCCCAAGGGACGGTGGGGGCTACACCTTC
D gene: NA; clone size: NA; J gene: TRBJ1-2; V gene: TRBV28; CDR3 protein: CASSSEGDIPNYGYTF; CDR3 DNA: TGTGCCAGCAGTTCCGAAGGGGACATACCTAACTATGGCTACACCTTC
D gene: NA; clone size: NA; J gene: TRBJ1-6; V gene: TRBV6-5; CDR3 protein: CASSFSTGINSPLHF; CDR3 DNA: TGTGCCAGCAGTTTTTCGACAGGCATTAATTCACCCCTCCACTTT
D gene: NA; clone size: NA; J gene: TRBJ1-2; V gene: TRBV6-6; CDR3 protein: CASSYKGSRYGYTF; CDR3 DNA: TGTGCCAGCAGTTATAAGGGGTCCCGCTATGGCTACACCTTC
D gene: NA; clone size: NA; J gene: TRBJ1-1; V gene: TRBV7-9; CDR3 protein: CASSLRRGPEEEAFF; CDR3 DNA: TGTGCCAGCAGCCTACGACGGGGACCTGAAGAAGAAGCTTTCTTT
D gene: NA; clone size: NA; J gene: TRBJ1-6; V gene: TRBV4-2; CDR3 protein: CASSQDWTATHSPLHF; CDR3 DNA: TGTGCCAGCAGCCAAGACTGGACAGCGACCCATTCACCCCTCCACTTT
D gene: NA; clone size: NA; J gene: TRBJ1-2; V gene: TRBV4-1; CDR3 protein: CASSQDRTEYVPYGYTF; CDR3 DNA: TGCGCCAGCAGCCAAGATAGGACAGAATATGTACCCTATGGCTACACCTTC
D gene: NA; clone size: NA; J gene: TRBJ1-1; V gene: TRBV6-6; CDR3 protein: CATDGGSLSEAFF; CDR3 DNA: TGTGCCACCGACGGCGGGAGTTTGAGTGAAGCTTTCTTT
D gene: NA; clone size: NA; J gene: TRBJ2-6; V gene: TRBV5-1; CDR3 protein: CASSPGAASGANVLTF; CDR3 DNA: TGCGCCAGCAGCCCGGGGGCGGCCTCTGGGGCCAACGTCCTGACTTTC
D gene: NA; clone size: NA; J gene: TRBJ1-5; V gene: TRBV19; CDR3 protein: CASSMGGWGGNQPQHF; CDR3 DNA: TGTGCCAGTAGTATGGGGGGATGGGGGGGCAATCAGCCCCAGCATTTT
D gene: NA; clone size: NA; J gene: TRBJ1-3; V gene: TRBV5-8; CDR3 protein: CASSLLTGRNTIYF; CDR3 DNA: TGTGCCAGCAGCTTATTAACGGGTCGAAACACCATATATTTT
D gene: TRBD1; clone size: NA; J gene: TRBJ1-2; V gene: TRBV27; CDR3 protein: CASSQQGDYGYTF; CDR3 DNA: TGTGCCAGCAGCCAACAGGGGGACTATGGCTACACCTTC
D gene: NA; clone size: once; J gene: TRBJ1-5; V gene: TRBV18; CDR3 protein: CASSERMLYQPQHF; CDR3 DNA: TGTGCCAGCTCGGAACGGATGCTTTATCAGCCCCAGCATTTT
D gene: NA; clone size: NA; J gene: TRBJ2-5; V gene: TRBV12-5; CDR3 protein: CASAQEGLETQYF; CDR3 DNA: TGTGCTAGTGCCCAAGAGGGCTTAGAGACCCAGTACTTC
D gene: NA; clone size: NA; J gene: TRBJ2-6; V gene: TRBV11-2; CDR3 protein: CASSLRGANVLTF; CDR3 DNA: TGTGCCAGCAGTCTTCGAGGGGCCAACGTCCTGACTTTC
D gene: NA; clone size: NA; J gene: TRBJ1-5; V gene: TRBV5-4; CDR3 protein: CASSFGGNQPQHF; CDR3 DNA: TGTGCCAGCAGCTTTGGGGGCAATCAGCCCCAGCATTTT
D gene: NA; clone size: NA; J gene: TRBJ2-1; V gene: TRBV7-9; CDR3 protein: CTLVAGYNEQFF; CDR3 DNA: TGTACACTCGTGGCAGGGTACAATGAGCAGTTCTTC
D gene: NA; clone size: NA; J gene: TRBJ2-1; V gene: TRBV7-9; CDR3 protein: CATSGVWGYNEQFF; CDR3 DNA: TGTGCCACCTCAGGGGTTTGGGGCTACAATGAGCAGTTCTTC
D gene: NA; clone size: once; J gene: TRBJ1-4; V gene: TRBV5-1; CDR3 protein: CASSLDGVRANEKLFF; CDR3 DNA: TGCGCCAGCAGCTTGGACGGGGTCCGGGCTAATGAAAAACTGTTTTTT
D gene: TRBD2; clone size: NA; J gene: TRBJ2-3; V gene: TRBV28; CDR3 protein: CASSSLAGGNLYTQYF; CDR3 DNA: TGTGCCAGCAGTTCCTTAGCGGGGGGGAATCTGTATACGCAGTATTTT